Here is one T cell receptor beta chain with its context. The germline CDR1 and CDR2 sequences are MNHEY and SMNVEV (reference sequence). This CDR3 contains 17 residues. With V trimmed by 4 bases and J by 4 bases, 9 bases remained unmatched. The data derive from a study of blood T cell repertoires in COVID-19. Study-level information: COVID-19 samples collected from the United States, Italy and Spain covered acute and convalescent phases. T cells, B-cell-depleted T cells, or PBMCs supplied cDNA or gDNA.

In the original processing: Reference gene primer amplification in the assay estimated nucleated cell counts. Here immunoSEQ multiplex PCR was the method, and the copy in TCRdb shows in-frame clones only, minus some. The D gene and trimming were derived from the DNA, and the V and J assignments and clone size from that table. The sample includes under 300,000 clones, roughly 82% seen only once; the top ten take approximately 4.9%. This chain connects TRBV27 to TRBJ2-5; 13 bases align to TRBD2. The source material was peripheral blood. This clonotype was obtained from an elderly woman with active or convalescent COVID-19. DNA of the CDR3: TGTGCCAGCAGTTCTACACTAGCGGGAGGGCCATTAGAGACCCAGTACTTC. Its protein product is CASSSTLAGGPLETQYF.